A selection of T cell receptor beta chains follows, all from one sample in a study of long-term antiretroviral therapy in people with HIV. Produced via immunoSEQ multiplex PCR; TCRdb's table is partial and in-frame only. The top ten hold just under 8.5% of the sample, which has 25,000 to 30,000 clones, 70% to 85% seen once. The sample here was unsorted PBMCs, taken 3 years after starting antiretroviral therapy. These receptor sequences come from a man in his forties or fifties with HIV. The CDR3 runs from the conserved cysteine through the conserved F or W. A D gene is named only where the DNA matches it firmly. A row's size may be missing; if present it is once, few, many or a size class.

cdr3_nt: TGCGCCAGCAGCCAACTTGGGACTAGCCCTTCTAATGAGCAGTTCTTC; cdr3_aa: CASSQLGTSPSNEQFF; clone_size: few; j_call: TRBJ2-1; v_call: TRBV4-1; d_call: TRBD2
cdr3_nt: TGTGCCAGTAAACAGGGAGATGGGGCCAACGTCCTGACTTTC; cdr3_aa: CASKQGDGANVLTF; clone_size: .; j_call: TRBJ2-6; v_call: TRBV6-1; d_call: .
cdr3_nt: TGTGCCAGCAGCCAAGAGGGTGAGGGACAGATTAACTATGGCTACACCTTC; cdr3_aa: CASSQEGEGQINYGYTF; clone_size: .; j_call: TRBJ1-2; v_call: TRBV4-2; d_call: TRBD1
cdr3_nt: TGTGCCAGCAGTTACCTATATACAGGGAACCCCTACGAGCAGTACTTC; cdr3_aa: CASSYLYTGNPYEQYF; clone_size: .; j_call: TRBJ2-7; v_call: TRBV6-5; d_call: .
cdr3_nt: TGTGCCAGCAGCGTAGCCCAGGGGGGCAAGAGGGGAAACACCATATATTTT; cdr3_aa: CASSVAQGGKRGNTIYF; clone_size: .; j_call: TRBJ1-3; v_call: TRBV7-9; d_call: TRBD1
cdr3_nt: TGTGCCAGCAGCGGACAGGCAACAATCCCCCTAAACTATGGCTACACCTTC; cdr3_aa: CASSGQATIPLNYGYTF; clone_size: .; j_call: TRBJ1-2; v_call: TRBV5-6; d_call: TRBD1
cdr3_nt: TGTGCCAGCAGTGAGCACCCCGGGTTCAATGAGCAGTTCTTC; cdr3_aa: CASSEHPGFNEQFF; clone_size: .; j_call: TRBJ2-1; v_call: TRBV2; d_call: .
cdr3_nt: TGTGCCAGCAGCACCAGGGGGCGCGGTGGCACTGAAGCTTTCTTT; cdr3_aa: CASSTRGRGGTEAFF; clone_size: .; j_call: TRBJ1-1; v_call: TRBV6-5; d_call: TRBD1
cdr3_nt: TGCAGCTCTTTGACAGGGTCGAGCACTGAAGCTTTCTTT; cdr3_aa: CSSLTGSSTEAFF; clone_size: .; j_call: TRBJ1-1; v_call: TRBV29-1; d_call: TRBD1
cdr3_nt: TGCGCCAGCAGCCAAGATTATCCCGGCCCATACGAGCAGTACTTC; cdr3_aa: CASSQDYPGPYEQYF; clone_size: few; j_call: TRBJ2-7; v_call: TRBV4-1; d_call: .
cdr3_nt: TGTGCCAGCAGTTACTCGACCGTTATGAACACTGAAGCTTTCTTT; cdr3_aa: CASSYSTVMNTEAFF; clone_size: .; j_call: TRBJ1-1; v_call: TRBV6-5; d_call: .
cdr3_nt: TGTGCCAGCCGCGGGGGAGGTTCTCGTAGAATGCAGTTCTTC; cdr3_aa: CASRGGGSRRMQFF; clone_size: .; j_call: TRBJ2-1; v_call: TRBV27; d_call: TRBD2
cdr3_nt: TGTGCCAGCAGCTCAGGGGTCGGGGAGGGGCTGAACACTGAAGCTTTCTTT; cdr3_aa: CASSSGVGEGLNTEAFF; clone_size: once; j_call: TRBJ1-1; v_call: TRBV9; d_call: .
cdr3_nt: TGCGCCAGCAGCCAGCAGCATCAGGGGTTTGTGTACGAGCAGTACTTC; cdr3_aa: CASSQQHQGFVYEQYF; clone_size: .; j_call: TRBJ2-7; v_call: TRBV4-1; d_call: .
cdr3_nt: TGTGCCAGTAGTATAGATCTATCGGGGAATCGTAGGGGCTACACCTTC; cdr3_aa: CASSIDLSGNRRGYTF; clone_size: .; j_call: TRBJ1-2; v_call: TRBV19; d_call: .
cdr3_nt: TGTGCCAGCATAGGGGCAGGGACAAATCAGCCCCAGCATTTT; cdr3_aa: CASIGAGTNQPQHF; clone_size: .; j_call: TRBJ1-5; v_call: TRBV14; d_call: .
cdr3_nt: TGTGCCAGCAGCCCGGGACAGGGGAACTATGGCTACACCTTC; cdr3_aa: CASSPGQGNYGYTF; clone_size: .; j_call: TRBJ1-2; v_call: TRBV6-6; d_call: TRBD1
cdr3_nt: TGTGCCAGCAGCCCACGACAGATCTCTGGAAACACCATATATTTT; cdr3_aa: CASSPRQISGNTIYF; clone_size: few; j_call: TRBJ1-3; v_call: TRBV11-2; d_call: .
cdr3_nt: TGTGCCAGCATCCAAGGCGTGGGCGGAAACTATGGCTACACCTTC; cdr3_aa: CASIQGVGGNYGYTF; clone_size: .; j_call: TRBJ1-2; v_call: TRBV6-6; d_call: .
cdr3_nt: TGCGCCAGCAGCTTTATAGGCAGCTTCTACGAGCAGTACTTC; cdr3_aa: CASSFIGSFYEQYF; clone_size: .; j_call: TRBJ2-7; v_call: TRBV5-1; d_call: .
cdr3_nt: TGTGCCAGCAGCGGATCGAGGAGCTCCTACAATGAGCAGTTCTTC; cdr3_aa: CASSGSRSSYNEQFF; clone_size: .; j_call: TRBJ2-1; v_call: TRBV5-4; d_call: .
cdr3_nt: TGTGCCAGCAGTTACTCTTGGGGTTATGAAGCTTTCTTT; cdr3_aa: CASSYSWGYEAFF; clone_size: .; j_call: TRBJ1-1; v_call: TRBV6-6; d_call: .
cdr3_nt: TGTGCCAGCAGTCCTACAGGTCTCCCCTATGGAAAACTGTTTTTT; cdr3_aa: CASSPTGLPYGKLFF; clone_size: once; j_call: TRBJ1-4; v_call: TRBV27; d_call: .
cdr3_nt: TGTGCCAGCAGCCCCGGACCCCAGCTCGACAATGAGCAGTTCTTC; cdr3_aa: CASSPGPQLDNEQFF; clone_size: .; j_call: TRBJ2-1; v_call: TRBV11-3; d_call: .
cdr3_nt: TGTGCCAGCAGCTTCCAGGGCTTGAGGGTCACTGAAGCTTTCTTT; cdr3_aa: CASSFQGLRVTEAFF; clone_size: .; j_call: TRBJ1-1; v_call: TRBV7-9; d_call: .
cdr3_nt: TGTGCCAGCAGCTTAGCGAGGCAGGATAACTATGGCTACACCTTC; cdr3_aa: CASSLARQDNYGYTF; clone_size: .; j_call: TRBJ1-2; v_call: TRBV7-9; d_call: .
cdr3_nt: TGTGCCAGCTCATCGGGACGGACGGCCTACAATGAGCAGTTCTTC; cdr3_aa: CASSSGRTAYNEQFF; clone_size: .; j_call: TRBJ2-1; v_call: TRBV18; d_call: .
cdr3_nt: TGTGCCAGCAGCTCTAGGCCGGGACTTACAGATACGCAGTATTTT; cdr3_aa: CASSSRPGLTDTQYF; clone_size: once; j_call: TRBJ2-3; v_call: TRBV2; d_call: .
cdr3_nt: TGTGCCAGCTCCAGGGACTCTGGAAACACCATATATTTT; cdr3_aa: CASSRDSGNTIYF; clone_size: .; j_call: TRBJ1-3; v_call: TRBV18; d_call: .
cdr3_nt: TGTGCCAGCAGCTTAGCGAACTTGGGCACTGAAGCTTTCTTT; cdr3_aa: CASSLANLGTEAFF; clone_size: once; j_call: TRBJ1-1; v_call: TRBV7-2; d_call: .
cdr3_nt: TGCGCCAGCAGCTTGGCGAGCAGGGCGAGGGAGCAGTACTTC; cdr3_aa: CASSLASRAREQYF; clone_size: .; j_call: TRBJ2-7; v_call: TRBV5-1; d_call: .
cdr3_nt: TGTGCCAGCAGGCGGGACCGGGCCCGGAATGAGCAGTTCTTC; cdr3_aa: CASRRDRARNEQFF; clone_size: .; j_call: TRBJ2-1; v_call: TRBV2; d_call: .
cdr3_nt: TGTGCCAGCAGTTGGTCAGGGTACACTGAAGCTTTCTTT; cdr3_aa: CASSWSGYTEAFF; clone_size: .; j_call: TRBJ1-1; v_call: TRBV27; d_call: .
cdr3_nt: TGTGCCAGCAGTGAATATCGGGGGAGGTTTGGGTATGGCTACACCTTC; cdr3_aa: CASSEYRGRFGYGYTF; clone_size: .; j_call: TRBJ1-2; v_call: TRBV6-1; d_call: .
cdr3_nt: TGTGCCACCAGCAGAGATATACGGCGGGGAACCACAGATACGCAGTATTTT; cdr3_aa: CATSRDIRRGTTDTQYF; clone_size: once; j_call: TRBJ2-3; v_call: TRBV15; d_call: .
cdr3_nt: TGCGCCAGCAGCCAAATCCAAGGTCCCTACGAGCAGTACTTC; cdr3_aa: CASSQIQGPYEQYF; clone_size: few; j_call: TRBJ2-7; v_call: TRBV4-1; d_call: .
cdr3_nt: TGTGCCAGCAACCACCAAAGGACTAGCGGGACTTTCGAGCAGTACTTC; cdr3_aa: CASNHQRTSGTFEQYF; clone_size: .; j_call: TRBJ2-7; v_call: TRBV14; d_call: TRBD2
cdr3_nt: TGTGCCAGCAGCTTAGATTGGACAGGGGGGGCCGAGCAGTACTTC; cdr3_aa: CASSLDWTGGAEQYF; clone_size: few; j_call: TRBJ2-7; v_call: TRBV7-2; d_call: TRBD1
cdr3_nt: TGTGCCAGCAGTAGGCCGGGACAGATTAACTATGGCTACACCTTC; cdr3_aa: CASSRPGQINYGYTF; clone_size: .; j_call: TRBJ1-2; v_call: TRBV28; d_call: TRBD1
cdr3_nt: TGTGCCAGCCGAACACTCCGACAGGACTATAATGAAAAACTGTTTTTT; cdr3_aa: CASRTLRQDYNEKLFF; clone_size: .; j_call: TRBJ1-4; v_call: TRBV27; d_call: .
cdr3_nt: TGTGCCAGTGGGAGGACGGGACTTTATGGCTACACCTTC; cdr3_aa: CASGRTGLYGYTF; clone_size: few; j_call: TRBJ1-2; v_call: TRBV19; d_call: .
cdr3_nt: TGCAGCGTTGAAGAAGTGGGGACAGGGCCAGATACGCAGTATTTT; cdr3_aa: CSVEEVGTGPDTQYF; clone_size: few; j_call: TRBJ2-3; v_call: TRBV29-1; d_call: TRBD1
cdr3_nt: TGTGCCTGGAAAATCGGAGGTCGAATCACTGAAGCTTTCTTT; cdr3_aa: CAWKIGGRITEAFF; clone_size: .; j_call: TRBJ1-1; v_call: TRBV30; d_call: .
cdr3_nt: TGTGCCAGCAGCTATAACGGGGGAACTGGAAACACCATATATTTT; cdr3_aa: CASSYNGGTGNTIYF; clone_size: .; j_call: TRBJ1-3; v_call: TRBV7-3; d_call: .
cdr3_nt: TGTGCCAGCAGCGTTGGGCTAGCAGACACAGATACGCAGTATTTT; cdr3_aa: CASSVGLADTDTQYF; clone_size: .; j_call: TRBJ2-3; v_call: TRBV9; d_call: .